This is a list of T cell receptor beta chains from one sample in a study of T-cell memory formation after mild COVID-19. A single record per CDR3 protein comes from TCRdb applying MiXCR to the 5' RACE reads. The sample lists a few hundred thousand distinct CDR3 sequences, 25% to 30% seen once, with around an eighth in the top ten. The sequencing input was PBMCs or a T cell subset sorted from them (not recorded which). The receptors originated from an adult woman who had mild COVID-19 (a few samples of this study predate the infection). Cell type and time point are not known. The CDR3 runs from the conserved cysteine through the conserved F or W. D genes are given only for firm matches. A row's size may be missing; if present it is once, few, many or a size class.

D gene,V gene,CDR3 length,J gene,clone size,CDR3 DNA,CDR3 protein
NA,TRBV18,15,TRBJ2-1,few,TGTGCCAGCTCACCTCCTAGTTCCCCTTGGAATGAGCAGTTCTTC,CASSPPSSPWNEQFF
NA,TRBV10-3,13,TRBJ2-2,NA,TGTGCCATCAGAGGCGGGAACACCGGGGGGCTGTTTTTT,CAIRGGNTGGLFF
NA,TRBV12-3/TRBV12-4,14,TRBJ1-1,NA,TGTGCCAGCAGCTCACAGGCGAAGAACACTGAAGCTTTCTTT,CASSSQAKNTEAFF
TRBD1,TRBV24-1,18,TRBJ2-6,NA,TGTGCCACCAGTGATCCCCGGACAGGGGGCTTTGGGGCCAACGTCCTGACTTTC,CATSDPRTGGFGANVLTF
NA,TRBV5-1,13,TRBJ1-1,few,TGCGCCAGCAGCTTGGTTGGGCAGGGTGAAGCTTTCTTT,CASSLVGQGEAFF
TRBD2,TRBV27,16,TRBJ2-2,NA,TGTGCCAGCAGTTTTAAGGCAGCGGGAGGAACCGGGGAGCTGTTTTTT,CASSFKAAGGTGELFF
NA,TRBV7-9,15,TRBJ2-4,NA,TGTGCCAGCGAAGGCAGGCCGGGGGCCAAAAACATTCAGTACTTC,CASEGRPGAKNIQYF
NA,TRBV12-3/TRBV12-4,13,TRBJ1-5,NA,TGTGCCAGCAGTTTCCAGGAAGCGGAGCCCCAGCATTTT,CASSFQEAEPQHF
NA,TRBV7-9,13,TRBJ1-2,NA,TGTGCCAGCAGCTTAGGGGCAGCGGAGGGCTACACCTTC,CASSLGAAEGYTF
NA,TRBV18,13,TRBJ1-1,few,TGTGCCAGCTCATCGACACAGAACACTGAAGCTTTCTTT,CASSSTQNTEAFF
NA,TRBV7-9,15,TRBJ2-3,few,TGTGCCAGCAGTGTGCGGGGTCTTGGCACAGATACGCAGTATTTT,CASSVRGLGTDTQYF
NA,TRBV5-4,14,TRBJ1-1,NA,TGTGCCAGCAGCTTGTCCGACCCTAGTGGTGAAGCTTTCTTT,CASSLSDPSGEAFF
NA,TRBV7-9,12,TRBJ2-2,NA,TGTGCCAGCAGCTTGACTTCCGGGGAGCTGTTTTTT,CASSLTSGELFF
NA,TRBV4-1,14,TRBJ1-1,NA,TGCGCCAGCAGCCAAGATATGTGGGAAGTCGAAGCTTTCTTT,CASSQDMWEVEAFF
NA,TRBV25-1,13,TRBJ1-5,NA,TGTGCCAGCAGTGACAGGGAAAATCAGCCCCAGCATTTT,CASSDRENQPQHF
TRBD1,TRBV11-2,14,TRBJ1-5,NA,TGTGCCAGCAGCATCGACAGGGCGGGTCAGCCCCAGCATTTT,CASSIDRAGQPQHF
TRBD1,TRBV20-1,16,TRBJ1-2,NA,TGCAGTGCTAGTTCCACAGGACAGGAGTTTAACTATGGCTACACCTTC,CSASSTGQEFNYGYTF
NA,TRBV4-3,16,TRBJ2-7,NA,TGCGCCAGCAGCCGCCAGAAGGAGGCGAGCTCCTACGAGCAGTACTTC,CASSRQKEASSYEQYF
NA,TRBV19,13,TRBJ1-1,NA,TGTGCCAGTAGTGTGAGGGGGACAACTGAAGCTTTCTTT,CASSVRGTTEAFF
NA,TRBV7-9,14,TRBJ1-1,NA,TGTGCCAGCAGCGCAGGGTTGGGTAGTACTGAAGCTTTCTTT,CASSAGLGSTEAFF
NA,TRBV7-9,11,TRBJ2-7,few,TGTGCCAGCAGCACAAGGGGCGAGCAGTACTTC,CASSTRGEQYF
TRBD2,TRBV7-8,17,TRBJ2-7,NA,TGTGCCAGCAGCCTCCGAGCGGGAGTCAGCGCATCCTACGAGCAGTACTTC,CASSLRAGVSASYEQYF
TRBD2,TRBV7-2,19,TRBJ2-7,few,TGTGCCAGCAGCCCCCAGTGGAGCGGGAAAGCGGGGTTCTCCTACGAGCAGTACTTC,CASSPQWSGKAGFSYEQYF
NA,TRBV20-1,17,TRBJ2-2,few,TGCAGTGCTAGAGGTCACCAGAAGATCGCGAACACCGGGGAGCTGTTTTTT,CSARGHQKIANTGELFF
NA,TRBV11-2,16,TRBJ2-7,few,TGTGCCAGCAGCTTAGATCTGCGTTTGGTTGCCTACGAGCAGTACTTC,CASSLDLRLVAYEQYF
NA,TRBV4-1,17,TRBJ1-1,NA,TGCGCCAGCAGCCAAGGCGCCTCAGGGGAATCAAACACTGAAGCTTTCTTT,CASSQGASGESNTEAFF
TRBD2,TRBV20-1,18,TRBJ2-5,few,TGCAGTGCTAGAGATTCTAGCGGGAGGGCCCCTCGCCAGGAGACCCAGTACTTC,CSARDSSGRAPRQETQYF
NA,TRBV12-3/TRBV12-4,12,TRBJ2-7,many,TGTGCCAGCAGTCCTGGCTCCTACGAGCAGTACTTC,CASSPGSYEQYF
NA,TRBV30,12,TRBJ1-2,NA,TGTGCCTGGAGTACACTGACAGGAACCTACACCTTC,CAWSTLTGTYTF
NA,TRBV7-2,14,TRBJ1-1,few,TGTGCCAGCAGCCACCCGACAGCGTATCCGGAAGCTTTCTTT,CASSHPTAYPEAFF
TRBD2,TRBV6-5,18,TRBJ2-5,few,TGTGCCAGCAGTTACCGAGGGACTAGCGGGAGGGCGGGGGAGACCCAGTACTTC,CASSYRGTSGRAGETQYF
NA,TRBV7-2,14,TRBJ2-3,NA,TGTGCCAGCAGCTTCTCCCCGGCAGCAGATACGCAGTATTTT,CASSFSPAADTQYF
NA,TRBV7-8,16,TRBJ2-7,NA,TGTGCCAGCAGCTTAGGGTCAGGGGTTATTTCCTACGAGCAGTACTTC,CASSLGSGVISYEQYF
NA,TRBV12-3/TRBV12-4,14,TRBJ2-7,few,TGTGCCAGCAGTTTTACGCCTAGTAAAAACGAGCAGTACTTC,CASSFTPSKNEQYF
NA,TRBV24-1,15,TRBJ2-4,few,TGTGCCACCAGTGATCCCCGATTGCCACTGGGACTTCAGTACTTC,CATSDPRLPLGLQYF
NA,TRBV12-3/TRBV12-4,13,TRBJ1-1,many,TGTGCCAGCAGTCCTCAAGGGGGGGGACGTGCTTTCTTT,CASSPQGGGRAFF
NA,TRBV19,12,TRBJ2-3,NA,TGTGCCAGTAAGGCCCCAACAGATACGCAGTATTTT,CASKAPTDTQYF
NA,TRBV24-1,15,TRBJ2-7,NA,TGTGCCACCAGTGATTTGCATCTTGGGGTCTACGAGCAGTACTTC,CATSDLHLGVYEQYF